This TCR beta chain was captured by sequencing in a study of blood T cell repertoires in COVID-19 (dated by TCRdb to the early 2020s). About the investigation overall: The collaborator samples originated in the United States, Italy and Spain and spanned the acute and convalescent phases of COVID-19. The samples were drawn from two sources: the first 160 participants of the ongoing ImmuneRACE study, and fewer than 1,500 subjects contributed by 6 global collaborators. Nearly every sample came with metadata listing a de-identified subject ID, COVID-19 status, age in years and sex. The dataset comprised deeply sampled blood TCRbeta repertoires from subjects exposed to, actively infected with, or recovered from COVID-19. Where available, HLA class I and class II types were obtained from metadata supplied by the sample provider rather than from assay-based typing. The repertoires were released in a freely available public database meant as a resource for research on the immune response to SARS-CoV-2. The material from the prospective study consisted of cDNA or gDNA derived from T cells, B-cell-depleted T cells, or PBMCs.

Turning to this clone: Its antigen remains unidentified. Nothing much larger sits one base from this clone, and base qualities are not available.

The immunoSEQ Assay, a bias-controlled multiplex PCR, was used to amplify TCRbeta CDR3 regions from genomic DNA. In the original analysis: The number of nucleated cells in each sample was estimated from the amplification of reference gene primers within the assay. Sequence reads were collapsed and filtered to measure the absolute abundance of every unique TCRbeta CDR3 rearrangement. Productive Simpson clonality was computed per sample as the square root of Simpson's diversity index over productive rearrangements. TCRdb's version of the immuneACCESS table is confined to in-frame rearrangements and falls short of the full clone set. An unresolved V gene accounts for under half of the shortfall where checked; the remainder is of unknown origin. V and J calls and clone size follow that table, whereas D and trimming were derived from the DNA. The sample profile shows about 170,000 clones; approximately 91% of them were found once. Under 0.85% of the sample lies in the top ten.

Here is what the overall study found, with its caveats: The quantity of clinical and demographic metadata differed by source and by participant and was supplied without curation.

In the prospective study, participants were roughly 18 to 89 years old, resided in 24 geographic areas of the United States, and were enrolled through a virtual design. To assign participants to cohorts, the prospective study relied on clinical history that participants themselves reported in a screening survey and a study questionnaire. For ImmuneRACE Cohort 3, a participant was defined as recovered based on two consecutive negative NP/OP PCR tests, clearance by a healthcare professional, or resolution of symptoms. Mobile phlebotomists in the prospective study collected whole blood, serum and a nasopharyngeal or oropharyngeal swab from every participant. Over a roughly 2-month period, participants in the prospective study had the option of providing additional blood draws and questionnaires. Before DNA extraction, prospective study blood samples were shipped either frozen or at room temperature.

CDR1 and CDR2 (SNHLY, FYNNEI) derive from the germline V gene. From V the trimming removes 7 bases and from J it removes 0 bases, while the gene matches leave 5 bases of the junction unaccounted for. The CDR3, cysteine through phenylalanine, is 14 amino acids long. The DNA shown is the 42-base CDR3, in frame from base 1. The sequencing sample was made of PBMCs or T cells enriched from blood (not recorded which). The chain is encoded by TRBV2 joined to TRBJ2-5; 7 junctional bases match TRBD1. The source is a woman aged 18 to 35 who had recovered from COVID-19. The DNA sequence is TGTGCCAGCATCAGGGGACAGAACCAAGAGACCCAGTACTTC. Its product reads: CASIRGQNQETQYF.